This T cell receptor (beta chain) was found in a study of OX40 agonist ivuxolimab in advanced cancers. Blood draws occurred at baseline, cycle 4 day 1, and cycle 7 day 1. The table came from immunoSEQ multiplex PCR; TCRdb's copy has only in-frame clones and leaves some out. The sample shows around 56,000 clones, over 75% of them seen only once. The junction had 5 bases not matched to a gene; V was cut back by 4 bases and J by 9 bases. Looked up from germline, CDR1 is SQVTM and CDR2 is ANQGSEA. CDR3 length: 12 amino acids. The rearrangement joins TRBV29-1 to TRBJ2-1; 8 bases match TRBD1. This receptor was identified in an adult with an advanced solid tumor such as melanoma, head and neck, liver or kidney cancer. The sample here was CD4+ or CD8+ T cells sorted from blood, taken in a trial of the OX40 agonist ivuxolimab. The CDR3 region has the DNA TGCAGCGTTGGACAGGGGTACGGTGAGCAGTTCTTC. Its protein is CSVGQGYGEQFF.